This TCR beta chain appears in the sequencing data of a study of T cell responses to AZD1222 COVID-19 vaccine. At the level of the study: Pooling was applied to second doses at about 4 or about 12 weeks. Notes on the study in general: AZD1222 recipients seropositive at baseline numbered only 6 or 7. When two AZD1222 doses had been given, Spike-specific TCR breadth and depth rose. The donor group comprised mostly white British people and more females; the analysis possibly underestimated clonal diversity.

TCRdb's table, derived via immunoSEQ multiplex PCR, lists solely in-frame clones and lacks some. This repertoire shows tens of thousands of clones, over 75% found once; its top ten account for roughly 13%. This clone has a single count. Its specificity is unknown. Trimming at V came to 2 bases and at J to 12 bases, leaving 4 bases not matched to a gene. CDR3 length equals 11 residues. Germline loops: CDR1 GTSNPN, CDR2 SVGIG (reference sequence). The chain carries TRBV30 and TRBJ2-1; TRBD1 aligns across 7 bases. The sequenced sample was peripheral blood, obtained on day 0 of AZD1222 vaccination. The receptor's source is an adult in good health. In DNA, the CDR3 is TGTGCCTGGAGTACAGGGGTGGGGCAGTTCTTC. Its protein is CAWSTGVGQFF.